Below, 25 T cell receptor beta chains from the same sample are listed, as sequenced in a study of OX40 agonist ivuxolimab in advanced cancers. Only in-frame clones appear in the TCRdb table, and some are missing; sequencing was by immunoSEQ multiplex PCR. The table has some 77,000 clones, around 94% seen once. The sample consisted of CD4+ or CD8+ T cells sorted from blood, taken in a trial of the OX40 agonist ivuxolimab. The receptors originated from an adult with an advanced solid tumor such as melanoma, head and neck, liver or kidney cancer.

The chain is built from TRBV4-3 and TRBJ1-3; 8 bases line up with TRBD1. After removal of 4 bases from V and 2 bases from J, the junction contained 4 bases not matched to a gene. This CDR3 comprises 15 residues. Germline V gives CDR1 LGHNA, CDR2 YSLEER. For the CDR3, the DNA is TGCGCCAGCAGCCCCCGGACAGGGACTGGAAACACCATATATTTT. Protein sequence: CASSPRTGTGNTIYF.

The chain has TRBV28 and TRBJ1-2; D is unclear. The CDR3 has 15 amino acids. Germline V gene data show CDR1 as MDHEN and CDR2 as SYDVKM. The V and J ends lost 9 bases and 0 bases respectively, with 17 bases between them. The chain's CDR3 is CASSDAYLANYGYTF. For the CDR3, the DNA is TGTGCCAGTAGTGACGCTTACCTAGCTAACTATGGCTACACCTTC.

The rearrangement joins TRBV28 to TRBJ2-7, with unresolved D. Germline values: CDR1 MDHEN, CDR2 SYDVKM. The CDR3 runs to 10 residues. Trimming removed 1 base from V and 5 bases from J, with 0 bases in between. The CDR3 DNA is TGTGCCAGCAGTTTATACGAGCAGTACTTC. It encodes CASSLYEQYF.

This clone was seen once. The genes are TRBV7-9 and TRBJ1-6; D unresolved. Trimming removed 1 base from V and 4 bases from J, with 8 bases in between. The CDR3 runs to 15 residues. Germline V gene data show CDR1 as SEHNR and CDR2 as FQNEAQ (reference sequence). CDR3 sequence reads: CASSLEAAYNSPLHF. CDR3 nucleotides: TGTGCCAGCAGCTTAGAGGCTGCGTATAATTCACCCCTCCACTTT.

This chain links TRBV7-4 with TRBJ1-4; no reliable D call. The CDR3 totals 14 residues. The V gene lost 2 bases and the J gene lost 6 bases, with 10 bases spanning the gap. The V gene's germline CDR1 is SGHVT and CDR2 SQSDAQ. The CDR3 protein is CASSLWSCDEKLFF. As DNA, the CDR3 is TGTGCCAGCAGCTTATGGAGTTGCGATGAAAAACTGTTTTTT.

This chain links TRBV5-5 with TRBJ2-7; perhaps TRBD1 as D (6 bases). Trimming took off 0 bases at V and 3 bases at J, with 16 bases between the two ends. Looked up from germline, CDR1 is SGHKS and CDR2 is YYEKEE (reference sequence). This CDR3 region has 16 residues. CDR3: CASSLEGTQAFYEQYF. The CDR3 DNA sequence: TGTGCCAGCAGCTTGGAGGGGACACAGGCTTTCTACGAGCAGTACTTC.

The J gene is TRBJ2-5, the V gene TRBV18, with D unclear. The V and J ends lost 5 bases and 5 bases respectively, with 6 bases between them. There are 11 residues in the CDR3. Germline V gene lookup returns CDR1 KGHSH and CDR2 LQKENI. The CDR3 loop is CASSGLETQYF. DNA of the CDR3: TGTGCCAGCTCAGGGCTCGAGACCCAGTACTTC.

The genes are TRBV28 and TRBJ2-7; D is ambiguous. The CDR3 sequence is 14 residues long. CDR1 MDHEN and CDR2 SYDVKM come from the germline V gene. Trimming removed 5 bases from V and 2 bases from J, with 13 bases in between. The CDR3 DNA sequence: TGTGCCAGCAGTCCTAACCCTGGGACCTACGAGCAGTACTTC. It specifies CASSPNPGTYEQYF.

For the CDR3, the DNA is TGTGCCAGCAGTTGTGGCCCGGGGAGCACTGAAGCTTTCTTT. Its translation: CASSCGPGSTEAFF. This chain uses TRBV6-5 with TRBJ1-1; D gene ambiguous. V lost 4 bases and J lost 4, with 13 bases in between. The germline V gene encodes CDR1 MNHEY and CDR2 SVGAGI. The CDR3 consists of 14 residues.

The chain recombines TRBV6-5 with TRBJ2-4, with D unclear. V lost 3 bases, J lost 7 bases, and 4 bases lay in between. Germline CDR1 MNHEY, CDR2 SVGAGI. The CDR3 loop spans 11 amino acids. The CDR3 region has the DNA TGTGCCAGCAGTTATTACAACATTCAGTACTTC. It codes for CASSYYNIQYF.

The chain combines TRBV29-1 with TRBJ2-2; D could derive from TRBD1 or TRBD2 (7 bases each). Germline assignment: CDR1 SQVTM and CDR2 ANQGSEA. V was clipped by 3 bases and J by 3 bases, with 11 bases between them. CDR3 length: 14 residues. CDR3 sequence (DNA): TGCAGCGTTGAGACAGGGAGGGACACCGGGGAGCTGTTTTTT. It codes for CSVETGRDTGELFF.

The chain combines TRBV27 with TRBJ1-2, with TRBD1 as a possible D gene (6 bases). CDR1 and CDR2 (germline): MNHEY, SMNVEV (reference sequence). CDR3 size: 15 residues. The CDR3 coding sequence is TGTGCTACTAGTAGCGCCGGGGGGCCGAACTATGGCTACACCTTC. It is translated as CATSSAGGPNYGYTF.

The CDR3 is CASRGYGGSRGDTQYF. CDR3 sequence (DNA): TGTGCCAGCAGGGGGTATGGCGGGAGCAGGGGAGATACGCAGTATTTT. The V gene is TRBV11-2, the J gene TRBJ2-3; D possibly corresponds to TRBD2 (7 bases). Germline V lookup: CDR1 SGHAT, CDR2 FQNNGV. The CDR3 spans 16 residues. Trimming took off 6 bases at V and 5 bases at J, with 21 bases between the two ends. The full variable domain, in which reference TRBV11-2 and TRBJ2-3 provide the parts outside the CDR3, is EAGVAQSPRYKIIEKRQSVAFWCNPISGHATLYWYQQILGQGPKLLIQFQNNGVVDDSQLPKDRFSAERLKGVDSTLKIQPAKLEDSAVYLCASRGYGGSRGDTQYFGPGTRLTVL.

The CDR3 loop is CASRHVNTGELFF. As DNA, the CDR3 is TGTGCCAGTCGACACGTGAACACCGGGGAGCTGTTTTTT. The chain joins TRBV11-2 to TRBJ2-2, with unresolved D. Between the trimmed V and J ends, which lost 9 bases and 1 base, there was a span of 9 bases. This CDR3 spans 13 amino acids. CDR1 is SGHAT and CDR2 is FQNNGV in the germline V gene.

The CDR3 loop reads CAAKRGGGEQFF. DNA of the CDR3: TGTGCCGCCAAGAGGGGTGGTGGGGAGCAGTTCTTC. V and J are TRBV19 and TRBJ2-1, with D perhaps assigned TRBD1 or TRBD2 (5 bases each). The CDR3 is 12 residues long. Looked up from germline, CDR1 is LNHDA and CDR2 is SQIVND (reference sequence). V lost 11 bases and J 10 bases, leaving 18 bases between the germline ends.

The V and J genes are TRBV7-2 and TRBJ2-5; D not resolved. Per germline, CDR1 SGHTA and CDR2 FQGNSA. The ends were cut back, 1 base at V and 1 base at J, with 7 bases in the middle. The CDR3 totals 14 residues. Here the CDR3 DNA reads TGTGCCAGCAGCTTAGGGGGTATCCAAGAGACCCAGTACTTC. Its protein product is CASSLGGIQETQYF.

The chain is built from TRBV7-2 and TRBJ2-7; no definite D call. CDR1 and CDR2 from the germline V gene are SGHTA and FQGNSA. The length of the CDR3 is 15 residues. Trimming stripped 2 bases from V and 4 bases from J, with 15 bases between. CDR3 residues: CASSLSWGVMYEQYF. The DNA of the CDR3 is TGTGCCAGCAGCTTAAGCTGGGGTGTCATGTACGAGCAGTACTTC.

The rearrangement links TRBV5-1 to TRBJ2-3; D remains unclear. V gave up 1 base and J gave up 2 bases, with 8 bases separating them. CDR3 length: 14 amino acids. Germline V lookup: CDR1 SGHRS, CDR2 YFSETQ. The CDR3 loop reads CASSLMSFTDTQYF. CDR3 sequence (DNA): TGCGCCAGCAGCTTGATGTCTTTCACAGATACGCAGTATTTT.

This clone appeared a few times. The chain has TRBV2 and TRBJ1-2; D is possibly TRBD1 (6 bases). The V gene's germline CDR1 is SNHLY and CDR2 FYNNEI. The CDR3 runs 13 residues. V lost 0 bases to trimming and J lost 8 bases, with 10 bases between them. CDR3 residues: CASSEAQGRGYTF. In DNA, the CDR3 is TGTGCCAGCAGTGAAGCACAGGGCCGAGGCTACACCTTC.

V and J are TRBV6-6 and TRBJ2-3, with TRBD2 matching over 9 bases. Germline V gene sequence: CDR1 MNHNY, CDR2 SVGAGI (reference sequence). The CDR3 runs 15 residues. Trimming at V came to 2 bases and at J to 4 bases, leaving 4 bases not matched to a gene. The CDR3 sequence: CASSYGGLAADTQYF. In DNA, the CDR3 is TGTGCCAGCAGTTACGGGGGACTAGCCGCAGATACGCAGTATTTT.

The chain joins TRBV9 to TRBJ2-2; D unclear. The CDR3 consists of 15 residues. Germline assignment: CDR1 SGDLS and CDR2 YYNGEE. V was cut by 1 base and J by 1 base, with 8 bases left in between. CDR3 sequence reads: CASSVSLLNTGELFF. The CDR3 coding sequence is TGTGCCAGCAGCGTAAGTCTGCTGAACACCGGGGAGCTGTTTTTT.

The chain is built from TRBV19 and TRBJ2-7, with D possibly being TRBD2 (6 bases). Germline V gives CDR1 LNHDA, CDR2 SQIVND (reference sequence). The CDR3 covers 14 residues. V lost 9 bases, J lost 0 bases, and 15 bases lay in between. CDR3 sequence (DNA): TGTGCCAGCTCTCGGGAGCCTAGCTCCTACGAGCAGTACTTC. Translating it yields CASSREPSSYEQYF.

The gene calls are TRBV29-1 and TRBJ2-5; tentative D call: TRBD1 (5 bases). The V and J ends lost 6 bases and 4 bases respectively, with 12 bases between them. In germline, CDR1 is SQVTM, CDR2 ANQGSEA. The CDR3 runs to 12 residues. The CDR3 coding sequence is TGCAGCGTCACAGGATCGGGAGAGACCCAGTACTTC. The encoded protein is CSVTGSGETQYF.

The sample holds one count of this clone. The chain joins TRBV28 to TRBJ2-1; no clear D gene. V was cut by 6 bases and J by 0 bases, with 6 bases left in between. The CDR3 extends over 13 amino acids. Germline V gene data show CDR1 as MDHEN and CDR2 as SYDVKM. DNA for the CDR3: TGTGCCAGCAGGAAGAGCTCCTACAATGAGCAGTTCTTC. Its translation is CASRKSSYNEQFF.

V gene TRBV7-2 combines with J gene TRBJ2-7, with 7 nucleotides matching TRBD1. The V gene's germline CDR1 is SGHTA and CDR2 FQGNSA. This CDR3 has 17 amino acids. V gave up 2 bases and J gave up 3 bases; unmatched junction bases: 13. CDR3 region: CASSLSDMTGFGYEQYF. The CDR3 DNA is TGTGCCAGCAGCTTATCGGATATGACAGGGTTTGGCTACGAGCAGTACTTC.